The 6 T cell receptor beta chains below all came from one sample that was sequenced in a study of OX40 agonist ivuxolimab in advanced cancers. Only in-frame clones appear in the TCRdb table, and some are missing; sequencing was by immunoSEQ multiplex PCR. This table holds over 65,000 clones, under 85% found once. The sequences come from CD4+ or CD8+ T cells sorted from blood, collected in a trial of the OX40 agonist ivuxolimab. These TCRs come from an adult with an advanced solid tumor such as melanoma, head and neck, liver or kidney cancer.

J is TRBJ2-2 and V is TRBV5-1; 7 nucleotides match TRBD2. J was trimmed by 5 bases and V by 3 bases; bases with no gene match: 7. The CDR3 spans 15 residues. The germline V gene encodes CDR1 SGHRS and CDR2 YFSETQ. Here the CDR3 reads CASSSWTSGTGELFF. Here the CDR3 DNA reads TGCGCCAGCAGCTCATGGACTAGTGGAACCGGGGAGCTGTTTTTT.

This chain uses TRBV5-5 with TRBJ2-5, with 9 nucleotides matching TRBD1. Germline-derived CDR1 and CDR2 are SGHKS and YYEKEE (reference sequence). The J segment lost 4 bases and the V segment lost 4 bases, leaving 14 bases of the junction unmatched. The CDR3 is 17 residues long. As DNA, the CDR3 is TGTGCCAGCAGCGCCACCACTGGGACAGGGAGGCGAGAGACCCAGTACTTC. Its translation is CASSATTGTGRRETQYF.

V usage is TRBV18 and J usage is TRBJ2-1, with D possibly TRBD2 on 5 matching bases. V lost 6 bases and J 10 bases, leaving 16 bases between the germline ends. CDR1 is KGHSH and CDR2 is LQKENI in the germline V gene. CDR3 length: 13 amino acids. CDR3 amino acids: CASSPPYREEQFF. The CDR3 DNA reads as TGTGCCAGCTCCCCCCCTTATAGGGAGGAGCAGTTCTTC.

The chain links TRBV14 to TRBJ1-1; the D is unclear. Trimming stripped 2 bases from V and 5 bases from J, with 12 bases between. CDR3 length: 14 residues. Per the germline V gene, CDR1 is SGHDN and CDR2 is FVKESK. The CDR3 coding sequence is TGTGCCAGCAGCCAACAGCCGGGTGGAACTGAAGCTTTCTTT. This codes for CASSQQPGGTEAFF.

V and J are TRBV19 and TRBJ2-7; unclear D gene. CDR1 and CDR2 (germline): LNHDA, SQIVND (reference sequence). The CDR3 is made up of 14 amino acids. V lost 4 bases and J 4 bases, leaving 14 bases between the germline ends. The CDR3 DNA reads TGTGCCAGTAGTAGGGTGGGCGCTAGGTACGAGCAGTACTTC. Translated: CASSRVGARYEQYF.

The rearrangement links TRBV27 to TRBJ1-4, with TRBD1 identical over 7 bases. V lost 4 bases to trimming and J lost 8 bases; unmatched junction nucleotides: 7. CDR1 is MNHEY and CDR2 is SMNVEV in the germline V gene (reference sequence). The CDR3 runs to 14 residues. This CDR3 is CASSYRQGGEKLFF. The CDR3, as DNA: TGTGCCAGCAGTTACCGACAGGGCGGCGAAAAACTGTTTTTT.